The 12 T cell receptor beta chains presented below share a single source sample, sequenced in a study of T cell repertoires in cytomegalovirus infection. TCRdb called the reads again in MiXCR, with one record for every CDR3 protein. The sample records about 530,000 distinct CDR3 sequences, 26% being singletons. The sample comprised PBMCs. All receptors come from a human donor in good health (CMV status not recorded). Some clones in this sample may be carry-over from other donors' samples.

This clonotype was observed a few times. The rearrangement uses TRBV11-2 and TRBJ2-7, with 14 positions matching TRBD2. The V gene end was trimmed by 2 bases and the J gene end by 7 bases; junction bases not matched to a gene: 4. This CDR3 spans 15 amino acids. Germline V gene lookup returns CDR1 SGHAT and CDR2 FQNNGV. CDR3 nucleotide sequence: TGTGCCAGCAGCTTATCGACTAGCGGGAGGGGGGAGCAGTACGTC. This translates into CASSLSTSGRGEQYV.

This clonotype was counted between two and nine times. V is TRBV10-3 and J is TRBJ2-1; 10 bases match TRBD2. Germline V gene sequence: CDR1 ENHRY, CDR2 SYGVKD. V gave up 2 bases and J gave up 4 bases; unmatched junction bases: 5. This CDR3 has 16 amino acids. The DNA for the CDR3 is TGTGCCATCAGTGAGGTACTAGCGGGACAATACAATGAGCAGTTCTTC. This gives the protein CAISEVLAGQYNEQFF.

This clonotype was picked up a small number of times. The gene calls are TRBV7-6 and TRBJ2-1; 10 nucleotides agree with TRBD2. V lost 8 bases to trimming and J lost 10 bases; unmatched junction nucleotides: 14. The CDR3 is made up of 15 amino acids. CDR1 and CDR2 (germline): SGHVS, FNYEAQ. CDR3 loop: CASPRGLAGAEEQFF. The CDR3 coding sequence is TGTGCCAGCCCCAGGGGGCTAGCGGGAGCCGAAGAGCAGTTCTTC.

Ten or more counts support this clonotype. The J gene is TRBJ1-5, the V gene TRBV7-2, with D possibly matching TRBD1 (5 bases). The CDR3 spans 14 residues. CDR1 SGHTA and CDR2 FQGNSA come from the germline V gene. Trimming removed 5 bases from V and 7 bases from J, with 15 bases in between. This CDR3 is CASSPHGGDQPQHF. CDR3 DNA: TGTGCCAGCAGCCCCCACGGCGGGGACCAGCCCCAGCATTTT.

The J gene is TRBJ1-2, the V gene TRBV6-5; 8 bases match TRBD1. J lost 4 bases, V lost 5 bases, and 9 bases had no gene match. This CDR3 has 15 residues. CDR1 MNHEY and CDR2 SVGAGI come from the germline V gene. The CDR3 loop is CASSPRQGSPYGYTF. CDR3 sequence (DNA): TGTGCCAGCAGTCCCCGACAGGGGAGCCCCTATGGCTACACCTTC.

This clonotype has just a few counts. The V gene is TRBV2, the J gene TRBJ2-3; D is unclear. The germline CDR1 and CDR2 sequences are SNHLY and FYNNEI. The CDR3 totals 15 residues. Trimming stripped 10 bases from V and 0 bases from J, with 17 bases between. CDR3 DNA sequence: TGTGCCACCCGACGAGCCCCCTCTAGCACAGATACGCAGTATTTT. Encoded protein: CATRRAPSSTDTQYF.

The V gene is TRBV6-6, the J gene TRBJ2-7, with D possibly matching TRBD2 (5 bases). V lost 6 bases and J 3 bases, leaving 12 bases between the germline ends. This CDR3 is 13 amino acids long. CDR1 and CDR2 (germline): MNHNY, SVGAGI (reference sequence). In DNA form, the CDR3 reads TGTGCCAGCAGCCGCGGACTCAACTACGAGCAGTACGTC. Amino acids: CASSRGLNYEQYV.

The table lists this clonotype with many counts. The CDR3, as DNA: TGTGCCAGCAGATACCAAAGGGAGCCCCAGCATTTT. Its translation: CASRYQREPQHF. V is TRBV28 and J is TRBJ1-5; D is unresolved. This CDR3 is 12 amino acids long. V lost 6 bases, J lost 8 bases, and 11 bases lay in between. Germline V gene sequence: CDR1 MDHEN, CDR2 SYDVKM.

The chain employs TRBV6-5 and TRBJ2-1; tentative D call: TRBD2 (5 bases). The CDR3 is 19 residues long. Germline CDR1 and CDR2: MNHEY and SVGAGI. V lost 4 bases, J lost 3 bases, and 25 bases lay in between. The CDR3 DNA sequence: TGTGCCAGCAGTTTTGGTGGGAGTGGGTATGGGTCAAACTACAATGAGCAGTTCTTC. This encodes CASSFGGSGYGSNYNEQFF.

This chain joins TRBV6-2 or TRBV6-3 and TRBJ1-5; D gene uncertain. Per germline, CDR1 MNHEY and CDR2 SVGEGT. V was pared by 6 bases and J by 5 bases, with 11 bases between. This CDR3 contains 13 residues. As DNA, the CDR3 is TGTGCCAGCAGGTTCGACACCTATCAGCCCCAGCATTTT. This gives the protein CASRFDTYQPQHF.

The J gene is TRBJ2-7, the V gene TRBV7-9, with 8 bases identical to TRBD1. V dropped 5 bases and J dropped 1; count of bases not matched to a gene: 10. The CDR3 has 16 residues. Germline-derived CDR1 and CDR2 are SEHNR and FQNEAQ (reference sequence). The CDR3 DNA reads TGTGCCAGCAGCCCACGTCCCGGGACAGGTTCCTACGAGCAGTACTTC. It specifies CASSPRPGTGSYEQYF.

This chain joins TRBV10-3 and TRBJ2-7; the match to TRBD2 covers 8 bases. Germline CDR1 ENHRY, CDR2 SYGVKD. Germline trimming cut 6 bases from V and 0 bases from J; bases unmatched to any gene: 4. The CDR3 is 14 amino acids. DNA of the CDR3: TGTGCCATCAGACACGGGGGGGGCTCCTACGAGCAGTACTTC. Translated: CAIRHGGGSYEQYF.